This entry lists 20 T cell receptor beta chains sequenced from one sample in a study of blood T cell repertoires in COVID-19. Measured with immunoSEQ multiplex PCR; TCRdb has only the in-frame clones, and not every one. This repertoire shows around 300,000 clones, 85% found once; its top ten account for 10% to 15%. The sequenced sample was peripheral blood. The receptors were sampled from a human donor in a cohort sampled during active COVID-19.

The rearrangement joins TRBV19 to TRBJ2-1; 9 bases line up with TRBD2. Germline CDR1 and CDR2: LNHDA and SQIVND (reference sequence). The length of the CDR3 is 15 residues. The ends lost 5 bases at V and 8 bases at J; junction bases unmatched: 10. The CDR3 region has the DNA TGTGCCAGTAGTCCCCAAGCGGGAGGCTGGTATGAGCAGTTCTTC. Translation gives CASSPQAGGWYEQFF.

This chain connects TRBV19 to TRBJ1-1; TRBD1 aligns across 9 bases. J gave up 3 bases and V 5 bases, and 7 bases lay outside the gene matches. CDR3 length equals 15 residues. Germline V gives CDR1 LNHDA, CDR2 SQIVND (reference sequence). CDR3 region: CASSSHRGPDTEAFF. Written as DNA, the CDR3 is TGTGCCAGTAGTTCCCACAGGGGGCCTGACACTGAAGCTTTCTTT.

This clone has only one observation. V and J are TRBV25-1 and TRBJ2-1; 10 bases map to TRBD2. Trimming removed 1 base from V and 3 bases from J; junction bases left unmatched: 3. Germline V lookup: CDR1 MGHDK, CDR2 SYGVNS. CDR3 length: 16 residues. For the CDR3, the DNA is TGTGCCAGCAGTGAATCGGGGACTAGCGTCTACAATGAGCAGTTCTTC. Its protein is CASSESGTSVYNEQFF.

The chain uses TRBV6-2 or TRBV6-3 and TRBJ2-5, with D maybe TRBD1 (6 bases). CDR1 MNHEY and CDR2 SVGEGT come from the germline V gene. V was trimmed by 5 bases and J by 1 base, leaving 14 bases between them. The CDR3 totals 15 residues. In nucleotides, the CDR3 is TGTGCCAGCAGTACTCTGAACAGGGTCCAAGAGACCCAGTACTTC. Translation gives CASSTLNRVQETQYF.

This clone showed up just once. The chain combines TRBV27 with TRBJ2-7; 11 bases agree with TRBD1. From germline, CDR1 is MNHEY and CDR2 SMNVEV (reference sequence). This CDR3 comprises 15 residues. With V trimmed by 5 bases and J by 3 bases, 6 bases remained unmatched. The CDR3 region has the DNA TGTGCCAGCAGTCACACCGGGACAGGGGGCTACGAGCAGTACTTC. Protein product: CASSHTGTGGYEQYF.

This chain connects TRBV5-5 to TRBJ2-3; 8 bases match TRBD2. Losses at the gene ends were 6 bases for V and 3 bases for J; bases not matched to a gene: 9. Per the germline V gene, CDR1 is SGHKS and CDR2 is YYEKEE (reference sequence). CDR3 length: 15 amino acids. The CDR3 spells CASTQTPSGTDTQYF. The DNA for the CDR3 is TGTGCCAGCACCCAAACTCCTAGCGGGACAGATACGCAGTATTTT.

V gene TRBV2 combines with J gene TRBJ2-5; TRBD1 matches at 8 bases. The V segment lost 2 bases and the J segment 3 bases; nucleotides outside the gene matches: 2. From germline, CDR1 is SNHLY and CDR2 FYNNEI. The CDR3 runs to 14 residues. The CDR3 DNA follows: TGTGCCAGCAGTGAACAGGGGGCTGAAGAGACCCAGTACTTC. It codes for CASSEQGAEETQYF.

Details on this clone: Other nucleotide sequences in the sample specify the same CDR3. This chain uses TRBV5-1 with TRBJ1-4, with 8 nucleotides matching TRBD1. The CDR3 sequence is 14 residues long. V dropped 4 bases and J dropped 2; count of bases not matched to a gene: 1. CDR1 SGHRS and CDR2 YFSETQ come from the germline V gene. CDR3 DNA sequence: TGCGCCAGCAGCCCAGGGGGCACTAATGAAAAACTGTTTTTT. It codes for CASSPGGTNEKLFF.

This clone has a single count. This chain joins TRBV7-9 and TRBJ2-7, with TRBD2 identical over 8 bases. Germline CDR1 reads SEHNR; CDR2 reads FQNEAQ (reference sequence). The ends lost 4 bases at V and 4 bases at J; junction bases unmatched: 3. CDR3 length equals 13 residues. CDR3: CASSSGTRYEQYF. The DNA for the CDR3 is TGTGCCAGCAGCTCCGGGACTAGATACGAGCAGTACTTC.

This chain connects TRBV5-1 to TRBJ2-1, with 8 bases lining up with TRBD2. There are 13 residues in the CDR3. V gave up 4 bases and J gave up 6 bases; unmatched junction bases: 3. CDR1 is SGHRS, CDR2 YFSETQ, per germline. CDR3 in amino acids: CASSVGLANEQFF. The CDR3 bases are TGCGCCAGCAGCGTAGGACTAGCCAATGAGCAGTTCTTC.

This clone came up once. The V call is TRBV24-1, the J call TRBJ2-1; D unclear. Looked up from germline, CDR1 is KGHDR and CDR2 is SFDVKD. V lost 4 bases and J lost 7, with 7 bases in between. This CDR3 region has 12 residues. As DNA, the CDR3 is TGTGCCACCAGTGACCGAGGTAATGAGCAGTTCTTC. Its protein product is CATSDRGNEQFF.

This clone has a handful of counts. The V and J genes are TRBV5-1 and TRBJ1-1; D is possibly TRBD1 (5 bases). CDR3 length: 14 residues. Per germline, CDR1 SGHRS and CDR2 YFSETQ. Deletions cut 0 bases from V and 4 bases from J, with 10 bases between. CDR3 DNA: TGCGCCAGCAGCTTGGCCGCGGGGGGCACTGAAGCTTTCTTT. Protein sequence: CASSLAAGGTEAFF.

This clone was seen only once. This chain joins TRBV9 and TRBJ2-1, with 12 bases lining up with TRBD2. Germline CDR1 SGDLS, CDR2 YYNGEE. The CDR3 runs 15 residues. J lost 7 bases, V lost 4 bases, and 6 bases had no gene match. Here the CDR3 DNA reads TGTGCCAGCAGCCCTCTAGCGGGAGGGCGGAATGAGCAGTTCTTC. Residues: CASSPLAGGRNEQFF.

The genes are TRBV3-1 (or the pseudogene TRBV3-2) and TRBJ2-5, with D possibly matching TRBD2 (7 bases). V was trimmed by 2 bases and J by 5 bases, leaving 18 bases between them. The length of the CDR3 is 16 residues. Germline V gene data show CDR1 as LGHDT and CDR2 as YNNKEL (reference sequence). In DNA, the CDR3 is TGTGCCAGCAGCCAAAGGGGGGCGGGAGTTCAGGAGACCCAGTACTTC. Translating it yields CASSQRGAGVQETQYF.

The genes are TRBV5-1 and TRBJ2-7; weak D call: TRBD1 (5 bases). Germline V gene sequence: CDR1 SGHRS, CDR2 YFSETQ. CDR3 length: 13 amino acids. The V and J ends lost 3 bases and 5 bases respectively, with 12 bases between them. DNA for the CDR3: TGCGCCAGCAGCTCCCTGCTAGGGGACGAGCAGTACTTC. Translated: CASSSLLGDEQYF.

The V gene is TRBV11-2, the J gene TRBJ2-4, with 8 bases aligning to TRBD1. This CDR3 comprises 14 residues. V gave up 3 bases and J gave up 8 bases; unmatched junction bases: 6. Per the germline V gene, CDR1 is SGHAT and CDR2 is FQNNGV. The CDR3 reads CASSFLDRGHIQYF. The CDR3 bases are TGTGCCAGCAGCTTTCTTGACAGGGGCCACATTCAGTACTTC.

V usage is TRBV28 and J usage is TRBJ2-1; 8 bases match TRBD2. V lost 2 bases and J lost 10; bases outside the gene matches: 7. The CDR3 totals 14 residues. The germline V gene encodes CDR1 MDHEN and CDR2 SYDVKM. CDR3 coding DNA: TGTGCCAGCAGTTTACCGGGAGGGCCGGGGGAGCAGTTCTTC. As protein: CASSLPGGPGEQFF.

The chain employs TRBV6-5 and TRBJ1-5, with D possibly being TRBD1 (5 bases). The CDR3 totals 13 residues. Deletions cut 6 bases from V and 9 bases from J, with 15 bases between. Germline V lookup: CDR1 MNHEY, CDR2 SVGAGI. Here the CDR3 DNA reads TGTGCCAGCAGCATCGGAGTTAGGGGGCCCCAGCATTTT. Protein: CASSIGVRGPQHF.

The chain has TRBV9 and TRBJ2-3; 7 bases fit TRBD2. Germline trimming cut 0 bases from V and 11 bases from J; bases unmatched to any gene: 12. Germline V gene data show CDR1 as SGDLS and CDR2 as YYNGEE. The CDR3 totals 15 residues. CDR3 DNA sequence: TGTGCCAGCAGCGTAGACGGCGGGAGTCGAGTCCGGCAGTATTTT. Translated: CASSVDGGSRVRQYF. The full variable domain, with the rest looked up from reference TRBV9 and TRBJ2-3, is DSGVTQTPKHLITATGQRVTLRCSPRSGDLSVYWYQQSLDQGLQFLIQYYNGEERAKGNILERFSAQQFPDLHSELNLSSLELGDSALYFCASSVDGGSRVRQYFGPGTRLTVL.

V and J are TRBV18 and TRBJ2-7; 7 bases are shared with TRBD1. The CDR3 extends over 15 amino acids. Germline V lookup: CDR1 KGHSH, CDR2 LQKENI. Trimming removed 3 bases from V and 3 bases from J; junction bases left unmatched: 8. The CDR3 loop is CASSPQDRRNYEQYF. CDR3 bases: TGTGCCAGCTCACCGCAGGACAGGAGAAACTACGAGCAGTACTTC.